The 27 T cell receptor beta chains given below trace back to one sample, sequenced in a study of blood T cell repertoires in COVID-19. Repertoires were generated with immunoSEQ multiplex PCR, while TCRdb's copy carries only in-frame clones and drops some. The repertoire has around 220,000 clones, roughly 80% of them found once; the top ten carry around 5.1%. Sample: peripheral blood. The receptors here all came from a human donor in a cohort sampled during active COVID-19.

The chain combines TRBV5-1 with TRBJ2-7; 8 bases align to TRBD1. V was pared by 4 bases and J by 3 bases, with 6 bases of the junction left unmatched. This CDR3 is built from 14 residues. The germline V gene encodes CDR1 SGHRS and CDR2 YFSETQ. CDR3 nucleotides: TGCGCCAGCAGCCCTGCGACAGGGGTCTACGAGCAGTACTTC. Amino acids: CASSPATGVYEQYF. Full variable domain (rest looked up from reference TRBV5-1 and TRBJ2-7): KAGVTQTPRYLIKTRGQQVTLSCSPISGHRSVSWYQQTPGQGLQFLFEYFSETQRNKGNFPGRFSGRQFSNSRSEMNVSTLELGDSALYLCASSPATGVYEQYFGPGTRLTVT.

The chain uses TRBV4-3 and TRBJ2-7; perhaps TRBD1 as D (6 bases). The CDR3 covers 13 residues. The ends were cut back, 6 bases at V and 5 bases at J, with 14 bases in the middle. CDR1 LGHNA and CDR2 YSLEER come from the germline V gene. CDR3 sequence: CASSYRAGDEQYF. CDR3 in DNA: TGCGCCAGCAGTTACAGGGCAGGTGACGAGCAGTACTTC.

The V and J genes are TRBV19 and TRBJ2-7, with 7 positions matching TRBD1. The ends lost 7 bases at V and 2 bases at J; junction bases unmatched: 8. In germline, CDR1 is LNHDA, CDR2 SQIVND (reference sequence). This CDR3 contains 14 residues. The CDR3 DNA follows: TGTGCCAGTACCCGGGACGGACAGGCCTACGAGCAGTACTTC. It specifies CASTRDGQAYEQYF.

The chain employs TRBV28 and TRBJ2-7; the D gene is possibly TRBD1 (6 bases). The germline V and J ends were trimmed by 5 bases and 5 bases, with 10 bases remaining between them. The CDR3 runs 12 residues. Germline loops: CDR1 MDHEN, CDR2 SYDVKM. CDR3 loop: CASSLRQDEQYF. DNA of the CDR3: TGTGCCAGCAGTCTTCGACAGGACGAGCAGTACTTC.

V usage is TRBV20-1 and J usage is TRBJ1-1, with D hard to call. CDR1 and CDR2 from the germline V gene are DFQATT and SNEGSKA (reference sequence). Trimming pared 5 bases from V and 0 bases from J, leaving 4 bases between. The CDR3 contains 11 residues. In nucleotides, the CDR3 is TGCAGTGCTCCAATGAACACTGAAGCTTTCTTT. Encoded protein: CSAPMNTEAFF.

This chain uses TRBV6-5 with TRBJ1-2; D might be TRBD1 (6 bases). Trimming took off 7 bases at V and 4 bases at J, with 13 bases between the two ends. This CDR3 has 13 residues. Germline V CDR1 and CDR2: MNHEY, SVGAGI. The CDR3 DNA reads TGTGCCAGCACCATGGGGGGGCTCTATGGCTACACCTTC. Translation: CASTMGGLYGYTF.

This chain joins TRBV4-2 and TRBJ1-2, with 9 nucleotides matching TRBD1. J was trimmed by 2 bases and V by 1 base; bases with no gene match: 2. Germline CDR1 and CDR2: LGHNA and YNFKEQ. The CDR3 has 15 amino acids. Here the CDR3 reads CASSQAGTGNYGYTF. The CDR3 bases are TGTGCCAGCAGCCAAGCCGGGACAGGGAACTATGGCTACACCTTC.

The rearrangement links TRBV30 to TRBJ2-6, with TRBD1 identical over 7 bases. J gave up 0 bases and V 2 bases, and 7 bases lay outside the gene matches. The CDR3 totals 17 residues. Germline CDR1 reads GTSNPN; CDR2 reads SVGIG (reference sequence). CDR3 in amino acids: CAWSTGQSPSGANVLTF. CDR3 DNA: TGTGCCTGGAGTACGGGACAGAGCCCCTCTGGGGCCAACGTCCTGACTTTC.

The chain couples TRBV14 to TRBJ1-6, with a tentative D call TRBD1 (5 bases). Trimming left V 0 bases short and J 6 bases short, with 12 bases between. CDR1 and CDR2 from the germline V gene are SGHDN and FVKESK. The CDR3 sequence is 16 residues long. The CDR3 sequence: CASSQDFGRVNSPLHF. CDR3 DNA sequence: TGTGCCAGCAGCCAAGATTTCGGCAGGGTTAATTCACCCCTCCACTTT.

The chain combines TRBV6-1 with TRBJ2-7; perhaps TRBD2 as D (7 bases). The CDR3 spans 17 residues. The germline gives CDR1 MNHNS, CDR2 SASEGT. Trimming took 2 bases from V and 0 from J, leaving 17 bases between them. The CDR3: CASSERVYRDYSYEQYF. CDR3 sequence (DNA): TGTGCCAGCAGTGAAAGGGTTTACAGGGACTACTCCTACGAGCAGTACTTC.

The rearrangement links TRBV3-1 (or the pseudogene TRBV3-2) to TRBJ2-5, with 7 bases fitting TRBD2. Germline V lookup: CDR1 LGHDT, CDR2 YNNKEL (reference sequence). CDR3 size: 14 residues. Trimming at V came to 6 bases and at J to 5 bases, leaving 9 bases not matched to a gene. The DNA of the CDR3 is TGTGCCAGCAGGCTTCGCGGGAGTGTCGAGACCCAGTACTTC. Translated: CASRLRGSVETQYF.

DNA of the CDR3: TGTGCCAGCAGCTCAGGGGGAAGTACAGCTTATAGCAATCAGCCCCAGCATTTT. Protein: CASSSGGSTAYSNQPQHF. The gene calls are TRBV7-2 and TRBJ1-5; 7 bases are a match to TRBD1. V lost 4 bases and J lost 0; bases outside the gene matches: 12. CDR1 SGHTA and CDR2 FQGNSA come from the germline V gene. The CDR3 consists of 18 residues.

The chain employs TRBV15 and TRBJ2-3; 10 bases map to TRBD1. Germline CDR1 and CDR2: LNHNV and YYDKDF (reference sequence). The ends lost 2 bases at V and 3 bases at J; junction bases unmatched: 8. This CDR3 is built from 17 residues. CDR3 bases: TGTGCCACCAGCAGAACCCCCGACAGGGGGCTGACAGATACGCAGTATTTT. Amino acid sequence: CATSRTPDRGLTDTQYF.

About this clone: An end of the junction does not agree with germline; a read error may underlie this. The CDR3 spells CASSLDPQGYNEQFF. The CDR3, as DNA: TGTGCCAGCAGCCTAGACCCCCAGGGGTACAATGAGCAGTTCTTC. This sequence joins TRBV11-3 and TRBJ2-1; D is possibly TRBD1 (6 bases). The CDR3 spans 15 residues. CDR1 is SGHNT, CDR2 YENEEA, per germline.

This chain uses TRBV7-3 with TRBJ2-1; possibly TRBD1 for D (6 bases). The CDR3 extends over 13 amino acids. V was pared by 2 bases and J by 8 bases, with 10 bases between. CDR1 and CDR2 (germline): SGHTA, FQGTGA. This CDR3 reads CASSLSGADEQFF. CDR3 in DNA: TGTGCCAGCAGCTTATCAGGGGCGGATGAGCAGTTCTTC.

This sequence joins TRBV7-7 and TRBJ2-7; weak D call: TRBD2 (5 bases). Germline loops: CDR1 SSHAT, CDR2 FNYEAQ (reference sequence). The CDR3 sequence is 13 residues long. V lost 1 base and J 5 bases, leaving 9 bases between the germline ends. This CDR3 reads CASSLGEKNEQYF. The CDR3 DNA sequence: TGTGCCAGCAGCTTAGGGGAGAAGAACGAGCAGTACTTC.

This clone was observed a handful of times. The J gene is TRBJ2-1, the V gene TRBV19, with D perhaps TRBD2 (6 bases). CDR1 is LNHDA, CDR2 SQIVND, per germline (reference sequence). This CDR3 has 14 amino acids. V was shortened by 8 bases and J by 6 bases, with 17 bases between the two germline ends. CDR3: CASRDPWEANEQFF. The CDR3 nucleotides read TGTGCCAGTCGGGACCCTTGGGAGGCCAATGAGCAGTTCTTC.

This clone was detected only once. The genes are TRBV7-9 and TRBJ2-7; 9 bases agree with TRBD1. V shed 4 bases and J 3 bases; nucleotides not matched to a gene: 7. The CDR3 contains 15 residues. Germline loops: CDR1 SEHNR, CDR2 FQNEAQ (reference sequence). CDR3 sequence: CASSSPGQGLYEQYF. In DNA, the CDR3 is TGTGCCAGCAGCTCTCCGGGACAGGGACTCTACGAGCAGTACTTC.

The genes are TRBV7-2 and TRBJ1-3; 8 nucleotides line up with TRBD1. The J segment lost 4 bases and the V segment lost 5 bases, leaving 13 bases of the junction unmatched. The CDR3 is made up of 17 amino acids. Germline-derived CDR1 and CDR2 are SGHTA and FQGNSA. The CDR3 sequence is CASSKDRARSTGNTIYF. CDR3 sequence (DNA): TGTGCCAGCAGCAAGGACAGGGCAAGGTCCACGGGAAACACCATATATTTT.

The V and J genes are TRBV6-2 or TRBV6-3 and TRBJ2-3; D uncertain. This CDR3 has 15 amino acids. In germline, CDR1 is MNHEY, CDR2 SVGEGT. V lost 5 bases and J 2 bases, leaving 14 bases between the germline ends. DNA for the CDR3: TGTGCCAGCAGTAAGGCGTTACAGTACACAGATACGCAGTATTTT. Its protein product is CASSKALQYTDTQYF.

The gene calls are TRBV11-1 and TRBJ2-3; D may be TRBD2 (6 bases). The ends were cut back, 1 base at V and 4 bases at J, with 12 bases in the middle. The CDR3 has 15 residues. CDR1 SGHAT and CDR2 FQDESV come from the germline V gene (reference sequence). The CDR3 region has the DNA TGTGCCAGCAGCTTAGTGCTTTGGGGGGCAGATACGCAGTATTTT. Protein sequence: CASSLVLWGADTQYF.

CDR3 bases: TGTGCCAGCAGCCCACATCGACAGGACACTGAAGCTTTCTTT. It yields the protein CASSPHRQDTEAFF. The chain uses TRBV3-1 (or the pseudogene TRBV3-2) and TRBJ1-1, with a weak D call TRBD1 (6 bases). Germline V gives CDR1 LGHDT, CDR2 YNNKEL (reference sequence). The V end lost 4 bases, the J end lost 3 bases, and 12 bases lay between the germline ends. The CDR3 length is 14 residues.

The CDR3 region is CASSSPRTSGSSEQYF. CDR3 coding DNA: TGTGCCAGCAGTAGCCCCCGGACTAGCGGGAGTTCCGAGCAGTACTTC. The chain recombines TRBV6-2 or TRBV6-3 with TRBJ2-7; 13 nucleotides line up with TRBD2. The CDR3 runs to 16 residues. In germline, CDR1 is MNHEY, CDR2 SVGEGT. V dropped 5 bases and J dropped 6; count of bases not matched to a gene: 10.

This clone was seen only a few times. This same CDR3 is encoded by further DNA sequences in the sample. The J gene is TRBJ2-7, the V gene TRBV28; unclear D gene. CDR3 size: 11 residues. Germline CDR1 reads MDHEN; CDR2 reads SYDVKM. V lost 5 bases and J 7 bases, leaving 9 bases between the germline ends. Here the CDR3 reads CASSPYAEQYF. In nucleotides, the CDR3 is TGTGCCAGCAGTCCGTATGCGGAGCAGTACTTC.

The V and J genes are TRBV24-1 and TRBJ2-7; TRBD1 matches at 8 bases. The CDR3 has 15 residues. Trimming at V came to 2 bases and at J to 4 bases, leaving 6 bases not matched to a gene. CDR1 KGHDR and CDR2 SFDVKD come from the germline V gene. CDR3 sequence reads: CATSDSGTGEYEQYF. The CDR3 DNA follows: TGTGCCACCAGTGATTCCGGGACAGGAGAGTACGAGCAGTACTTC.

This clone is labeled as large. The rearrangement joins TRBV29-1 to TRBJ2-7, with D perhaps TRBD2 (6 bases). V gave up 0 bases and J gave up 6 bases, with 12 bases separating them. The V gene's germline CDR1 is SQVTM and CDR2 ANQGSEA. The CDR3 spans 13 residues. The CDR3 nucleotides read TGCAGCGTTGAAGACGGGGGATGGACCGAGCAGTACTTC. This sequence encodes CSVEDGGWTEQYF.

The CDR3 region has the DNA TGCGCCCCCCGGGTGGTACGAAACTATGGCTACACCTTC. This encodes CAPRVVRNYGYTF. The genes are TRBV10-1 and TRBJ1-2; D uncertain. The V end was cut by 11 bases, the J end by 2 bases, with 15 bases between. CDR1 is WNHNN, CDR2 SYGVQD, per germline (reference sequence). The CDR3 has 13 residues.